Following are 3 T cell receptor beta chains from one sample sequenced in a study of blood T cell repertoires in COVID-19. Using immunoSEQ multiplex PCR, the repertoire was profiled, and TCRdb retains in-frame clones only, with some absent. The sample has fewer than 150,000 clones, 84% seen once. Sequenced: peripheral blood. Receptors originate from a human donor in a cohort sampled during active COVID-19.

The CDR3 bases are TGTGCCAGCAGTTCCTCGTTCGGACAGGCTACCTACAATGAGCAGTTCTTC. Translating gives CASSSSFGQATYNEQFF. The chain combines TRBV28 with TRBJ2-1, with 7 nucleotides matching TRBD1. V was pared by 4 bases and J by 2 bases, with 11 bases of the junction left unmatched. The germline gives CDR1 MDHEN, CDR2 SYDVKM. The CDR3 contains 17 residues.

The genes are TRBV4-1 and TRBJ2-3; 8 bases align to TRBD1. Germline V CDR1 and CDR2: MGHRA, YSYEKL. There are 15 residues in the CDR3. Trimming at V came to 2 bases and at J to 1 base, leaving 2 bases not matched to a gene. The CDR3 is CASSQPTGGTDTQYF. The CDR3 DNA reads TGCGCCAGCAGCCAACCGACAGGGGGCACAGATACGCAGTATTTT.

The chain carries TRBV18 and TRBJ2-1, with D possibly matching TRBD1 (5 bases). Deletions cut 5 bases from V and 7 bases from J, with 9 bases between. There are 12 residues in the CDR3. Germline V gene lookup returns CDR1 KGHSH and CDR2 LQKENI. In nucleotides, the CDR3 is TGTGCCAGCTCATCACAGGAGAATGAGCAGTTCTTC. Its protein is CASSSQENEQFF.